Listed below are T cell receptor beta chains from one sample, sequenced in a study of Ad26.COV2.S vaccination and SARS-CoV-2 variants. Measured with immunoSEQ multiplex PCR; TCRdb has only the in-frame clones, and not every one. Found here are about 390,000 clones, about nine tenths of them singletons; the top ten hold 3% to 3.5%. Sequenced here: peripheral blood, sampled in a trial of Ad26.COV2.S vaccine versus placebo. These receptors all stem from a person aged 18-65 years who received the Ad26.COV2.S COVID-19 vaccine or a placebo. The conserved cysteine and the conserved F or W are not part of the CDR3 here. Clone size is not always given. Where it is, it says once, few, many or a class for expanded clones.

abundance: NA
v_gene: TRBV6-5
CDR3aa: ASSPQGGSVNEQF

abundance: NA
v_gene: TRBV2
CDR3aa: ASKTDRLNYGYT

abundance: NA
v_gene: TRBV3-1/TRBV3-2
CDR3aa: ASSQETRGGTQY

abundance: once
v_gene: TRBV7-6
CDR3aa: ASSSRAGTWGFEYEQY

abundance: once
v_gene: TRBV2
CDR3aa: ASSKDGERVYEQY

abundance: NA
v_gene: TRBV2
CDR3aa: ASRVDRVGGYT

abundance: NA
v_gene: TRBV7-9
CDR3aa: ASSLAGDREYYEQY

abundance: NA
v_gene: TRBV11-2
CDR3aa: ASSLLTGQGWYEQY

abundance: NA
v_gene: TRBV4-2
CDR3aa: ASSQVSGQPQH

abundance: once
v_gene: TRBV5-1
CDR3aa: ASSHRDRNTEAF

abundance: NA
v_gene: TRBV15
CDR3aa: ATRKDYNEKLF

abundance: NA
v_gene: TRBV5-1
CDR3aa: ASSLAGNTEAF

abundance: few
v_gene: TRBV3-1/TRBV3-2
CDR3aa: ASSQDLGAGVFLEQY

abundance: once
v_gene: TRBV19
CDR3aa: ASNLGEGPSPLH

abundance: few
v_gene: TRBV6-6
CDR3aa: ASTTGGGDTEAF

abundance: once
v_gene: TRBV7-9
CDR3aa: ASSLMGDIGYT

abundance: NA
v_gene: TRBV2
CDR3aa: ASRDRGYSNQPQH

abundance: NA
v_gene: TRBV6-5
CDR3aa: ASSVGRGSNEKLF

abundance: NA
v_gene: TRBV7-2
CDR3aa: ASSLGQGAHHEQY

abundance: NA
v_gene: TRBV6-1
CDR3aa: ASSEAPVGGGYEQY

abundance: NA
v_gene: TRBV3-1/TRBV3-2
CDR3aa: ASSHNGSPLH

abundance: few
v_gene: TRBV19
CDR3aa: ASRDRGRGWQF

abundance: NA
v_gene: TRBV6-1
CDR3aa: ASSDPTGAAF

abundance: NA
v_gene: TRBV6-2/TRBV6-3
CDR3aa: ASSSYGAYEQY

abundance: NA
v_gene: TRBV11-2
CDR3aa: ASSFGSSGRAF

abundance: NA
v_gene: TRBV5-6
CDR3aa: ASSLLTSYNSPLH

abundance: NA
v_gene: TRBV5-1
CDR3aa: ASSSPRDRETGELF

abundance: few
v_gene: TRBV29-1
CDR3aa: SVEALNYGYT

abundance: NA
v_gene: TRBV27
CDR3aa: ASSPPGHYYEQY

abundance: NA
v_gene: TRBV2
CDR3aa: ASSIRTGGVEAF

abundance: NA
v_gene: TRBV12-5
CDR3aa: ASGLAAGTEAF

abundance: NA
v_gene: TRBV19
CDR3aa: ASRLQGNLGNEQF

abundance: NA
v_gene: TRBV5-4
CDR3aa: ASSLGGGRETQY

abundance: NA
v_gene: TRBV3-1/TRBV3-2
CDR3aa: ASSQQSSGNTIY

abundance: once
v_gene: TRBV5-1
CDR3aa: ASRSLAGYNEQF

abundance: NA
v_gene: TRBV29-1
CDR3aa: SGRWGGTEAF

abundance: NA
v_gene: TRBV7-8
CDR3aa: ASSLWEGTDFSNTGELF

abundance: NA
v_gene: TRBV5-1
CDR3aa: ASSLEPNYNQPQH

abundance: NA
v_gene: TRBV9
CDR3aa: ASSVDPGTGSETQY

abundance: once
v_gene: TRBV27
CDR3aa: ASSLSRSNYGYT

abundance: NA
v_gene: TRBV11-2
CDR3aa: ASRIAGGRFYEQY

abundance: NA
v_gene: TRBV5-4
CDR3aa: ASSPIYRDTEAF

abundance: NA
v_gene: TRBV2
CDR3aa: ASRGDRRTFNYGYT

abundance: NA
v_gene: TRBV18
CDR3aa: ASSEGQGEKLF

abundance: NA
v_gene: TRBV13
CDR3aa: ASSLGTSSYNEQF